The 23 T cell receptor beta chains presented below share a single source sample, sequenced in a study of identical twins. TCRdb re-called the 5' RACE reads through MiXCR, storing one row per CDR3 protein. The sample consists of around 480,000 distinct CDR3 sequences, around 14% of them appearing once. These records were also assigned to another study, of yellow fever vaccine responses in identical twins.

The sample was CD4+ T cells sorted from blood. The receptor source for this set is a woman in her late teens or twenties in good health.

The CDR3 DNA reads as TGCAGTGCTAGCCGGACTAGCGGGAGGGTAGATACGCAGTATTTT. It translates to CSASRTSGRVDTQYF. The chain carries TRBV20-1 and TRBJ2-3; 15 bases line up with TRBD2. CDR1 and CDR2 (germline): DFQATT, SNEGSKA (reference sequence). The CDR3 is 15 residues long. The trim removed 3 bases at V and 5 bases at J, leaving 3 bases unmatched.

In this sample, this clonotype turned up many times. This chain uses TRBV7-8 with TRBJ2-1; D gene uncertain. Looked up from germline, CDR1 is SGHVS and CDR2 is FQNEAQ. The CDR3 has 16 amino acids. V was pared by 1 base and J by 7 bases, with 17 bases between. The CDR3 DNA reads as TGTGCCAGCAGCTTAGACGATAGACACCTCAGGAATGAGCAGTTCTTC. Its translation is CASSLDDRHLRNEQFF.

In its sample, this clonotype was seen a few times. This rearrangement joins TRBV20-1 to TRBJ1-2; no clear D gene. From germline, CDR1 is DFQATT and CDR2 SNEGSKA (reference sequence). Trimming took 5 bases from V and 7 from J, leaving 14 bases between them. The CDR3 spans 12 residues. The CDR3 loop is CSAALPEGGYTF. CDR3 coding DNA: TGCAGTGCTGCCCTGCCGGAGGGTGGCTACACCTTC.

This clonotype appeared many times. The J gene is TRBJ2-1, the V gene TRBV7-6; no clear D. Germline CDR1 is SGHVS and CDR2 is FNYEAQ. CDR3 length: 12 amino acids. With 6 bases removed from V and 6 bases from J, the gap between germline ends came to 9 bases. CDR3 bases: TGTGCCAGCAGTCCTAGGTTCAATGAGCAGTTCTTC. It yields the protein CASSPRFNEQFF.

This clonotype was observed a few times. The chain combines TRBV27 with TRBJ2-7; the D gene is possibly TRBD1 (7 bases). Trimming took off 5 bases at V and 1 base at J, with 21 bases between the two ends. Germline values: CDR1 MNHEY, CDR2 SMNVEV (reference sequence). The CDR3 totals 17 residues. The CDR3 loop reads CASSPGGSRQGSYEQYF. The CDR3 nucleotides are TGTGCCAGCAGTCCAGGGGGGAGTAGACAGGGATCCTACGAGCAGTACTTC.

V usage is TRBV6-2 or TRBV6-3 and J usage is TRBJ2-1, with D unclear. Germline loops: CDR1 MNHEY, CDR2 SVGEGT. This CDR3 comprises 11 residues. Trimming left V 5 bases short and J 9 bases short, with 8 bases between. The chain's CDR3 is CASSIASEQFF. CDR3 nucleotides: TGTGCCAGCAGTATAGCCTCTGAGCAGTTCTTC.

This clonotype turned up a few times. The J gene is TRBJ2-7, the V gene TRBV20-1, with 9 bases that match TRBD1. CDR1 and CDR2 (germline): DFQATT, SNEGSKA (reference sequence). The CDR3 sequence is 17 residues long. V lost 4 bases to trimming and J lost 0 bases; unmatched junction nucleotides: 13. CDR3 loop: CSAIVAGTGLHSYEQYF. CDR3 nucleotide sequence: TGCAGTGCTATAGTAGCCGGGACAGGGCTTCACTCCTACGAGCAGTACTTC.

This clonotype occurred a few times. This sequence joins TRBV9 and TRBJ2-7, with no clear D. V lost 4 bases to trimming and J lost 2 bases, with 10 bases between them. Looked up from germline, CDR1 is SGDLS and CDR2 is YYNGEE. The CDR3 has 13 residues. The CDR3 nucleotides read TGTGCCAGCAGCTCCTCGCAGGCCTACGAGCAGTACTTC. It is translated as CASSSSQAYEQYF.

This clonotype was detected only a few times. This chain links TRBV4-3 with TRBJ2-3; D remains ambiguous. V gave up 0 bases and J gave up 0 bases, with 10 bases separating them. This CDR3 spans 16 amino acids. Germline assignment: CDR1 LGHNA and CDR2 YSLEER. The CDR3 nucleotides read TGCGCCAGCAGCCAAGATTTACTTACTAGCACAGATACGCAGTATTTT. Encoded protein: CASSQDLLTSTDTQYF.

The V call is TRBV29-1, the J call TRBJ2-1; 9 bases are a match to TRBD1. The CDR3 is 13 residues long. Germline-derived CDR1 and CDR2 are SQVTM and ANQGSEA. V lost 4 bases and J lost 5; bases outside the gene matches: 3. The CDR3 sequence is CSVAGQGHNEQFF. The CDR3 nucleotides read TGCAGCGTTGCAGGACAGGGGCACAATGAGCAGTTCTTC.

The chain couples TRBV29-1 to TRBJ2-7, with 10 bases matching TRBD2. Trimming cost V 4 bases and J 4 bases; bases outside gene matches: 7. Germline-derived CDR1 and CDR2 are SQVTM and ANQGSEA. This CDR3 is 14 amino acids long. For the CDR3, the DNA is TGCAGCGTTGTACTAGCGGGGCAGGTTTACGAGCAGTACTTC. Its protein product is CSVVLAGQVYEQYF.

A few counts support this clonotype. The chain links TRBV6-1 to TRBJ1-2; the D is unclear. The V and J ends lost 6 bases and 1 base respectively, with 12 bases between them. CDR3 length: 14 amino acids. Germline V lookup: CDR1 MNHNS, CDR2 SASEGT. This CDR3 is CASSLYALNYGYTF. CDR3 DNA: TGTGCCAGCAGCCTGTACGCCCTTAACTATGGCTACACCTTC.

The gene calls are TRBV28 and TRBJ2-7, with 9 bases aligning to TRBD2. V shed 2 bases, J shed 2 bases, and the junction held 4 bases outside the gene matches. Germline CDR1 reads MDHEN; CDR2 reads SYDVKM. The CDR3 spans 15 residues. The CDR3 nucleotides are TGTGCCAGCAGTTTACCTGGCGGGAGGGCCTACGAGCAGTACTTC. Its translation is CASSLPGGRAYEQYF.

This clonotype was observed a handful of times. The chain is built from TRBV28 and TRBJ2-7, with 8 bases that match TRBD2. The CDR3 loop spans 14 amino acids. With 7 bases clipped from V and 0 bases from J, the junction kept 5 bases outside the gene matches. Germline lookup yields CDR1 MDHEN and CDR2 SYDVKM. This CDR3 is CASNLAGTSYEQYF. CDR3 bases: TGTGCCAGCAACCTAGCGGGTACCTCCTACGAGCAGTACTTC. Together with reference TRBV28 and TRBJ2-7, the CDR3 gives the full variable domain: DVKVTQSSRYLVKRTGEKVFLECVQDMDHENMFWYRQDPGLGLRLIYFSYDVKMKEKGDIPEGYSVSREKKERFSLILESASTNQTSMYLCASNLAGTSYEQYFGPGTRLTVT.

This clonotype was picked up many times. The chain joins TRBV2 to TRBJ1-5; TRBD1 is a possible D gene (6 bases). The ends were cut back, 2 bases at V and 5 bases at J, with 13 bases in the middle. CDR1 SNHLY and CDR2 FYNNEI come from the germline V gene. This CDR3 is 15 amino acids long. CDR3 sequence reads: CASSEMTGEDQPQHF. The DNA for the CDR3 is TGTGCCAGCAGTGAAATGACAGGAGAGGATCAGCCCCAGCATTTT.

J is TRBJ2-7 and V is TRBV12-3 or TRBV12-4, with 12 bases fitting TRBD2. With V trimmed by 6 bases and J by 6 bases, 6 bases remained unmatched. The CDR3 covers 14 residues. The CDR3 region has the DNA TGTGCCAGCAGGGCTAGCGGGAGGGCCGTCGAGCAGTACTTC. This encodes CASRASGRAVEQYF.

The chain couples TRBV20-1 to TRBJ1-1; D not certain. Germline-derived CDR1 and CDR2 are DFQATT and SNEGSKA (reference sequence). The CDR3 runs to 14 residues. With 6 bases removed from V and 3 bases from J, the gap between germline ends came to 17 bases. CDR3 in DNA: TGCAGTGCCCTATCCCAAGGAAGGGACACTGAAGCTTTCTTT. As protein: CSALSQGRDTEAFF.

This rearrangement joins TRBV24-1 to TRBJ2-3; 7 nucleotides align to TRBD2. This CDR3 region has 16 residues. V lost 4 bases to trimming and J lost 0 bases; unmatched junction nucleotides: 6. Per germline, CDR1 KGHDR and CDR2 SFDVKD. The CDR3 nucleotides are TGTGCCACCAGTGACGTAGCGGGTACTAGCACAGATACGCAGTATTTT. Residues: CATSDVAGTSTDTQYF.

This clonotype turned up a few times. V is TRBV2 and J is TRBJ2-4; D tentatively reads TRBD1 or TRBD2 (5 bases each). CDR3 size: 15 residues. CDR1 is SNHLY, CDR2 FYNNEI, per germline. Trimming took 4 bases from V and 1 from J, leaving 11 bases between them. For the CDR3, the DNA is TGTGCCAGCAGTGGGGGGACGGATGCCAAAAACATTCAGTACTTC. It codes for CASSGGTDAKNIQYF. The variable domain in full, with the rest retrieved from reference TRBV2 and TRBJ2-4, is EPEVTQTPSHQVTQMGQEVILRCVPISNHLYFYWYRQILGQKVEFLVSFYNNEISEKSEIFDDQFSVERPDGSNFTLKIRSTKLEDSAMYFCASSGGTDAKNIQYFGAGTRLSVL.

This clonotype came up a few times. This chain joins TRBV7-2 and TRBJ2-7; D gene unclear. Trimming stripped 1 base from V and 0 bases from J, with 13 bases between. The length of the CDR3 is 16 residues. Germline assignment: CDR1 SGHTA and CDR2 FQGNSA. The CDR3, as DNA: TGTGCCAGCAGCTTAGTCCCTCTCGGCAGCTCCTACGAGCAGTACTTC. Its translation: CASSLVPLGSSYEQYF.

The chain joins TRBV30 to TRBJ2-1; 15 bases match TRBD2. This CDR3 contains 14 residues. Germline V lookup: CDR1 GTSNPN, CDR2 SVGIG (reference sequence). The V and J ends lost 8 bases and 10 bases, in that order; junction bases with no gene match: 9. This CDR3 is CARRTSGGAREQFF. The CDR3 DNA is TGTGCCCGAAGGACTAGCGGGGGGGCCAGGGAGCAGTTCTTC. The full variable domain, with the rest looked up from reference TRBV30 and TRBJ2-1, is SQTIHQWPATLVQPVGSPLSLECTVEGTSNPNLYWYRQAAGRGLQLLFYSVGIGQISSEVPQNLSASRPQDRQFILSSKKLLLSDSGFYLCARRTSGGAREQFFGPGTRLTVL.

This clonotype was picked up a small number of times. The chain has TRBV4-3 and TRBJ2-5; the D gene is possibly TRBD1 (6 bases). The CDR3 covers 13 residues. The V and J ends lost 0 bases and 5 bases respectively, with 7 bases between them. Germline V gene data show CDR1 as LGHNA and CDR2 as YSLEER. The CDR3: CASSQEDSETQYF. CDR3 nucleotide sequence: TGCGCCAGCAGCCAAGAGGACAGCGAGACCCAGTACTTC.

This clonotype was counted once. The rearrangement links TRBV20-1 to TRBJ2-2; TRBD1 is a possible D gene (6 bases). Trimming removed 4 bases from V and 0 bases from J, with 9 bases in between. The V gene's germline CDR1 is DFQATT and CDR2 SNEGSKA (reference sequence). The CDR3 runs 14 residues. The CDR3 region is CSATGTTNTGELFF. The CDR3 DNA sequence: TGCAGTGCTACCGGGACAACGAACACCGGGGAGCTGTTTTTT.